The 28 T cell receptor beta chains below were found in one sample sequenced in a study of beta chain features in type 1 diabetes. TCRB transcripts that were expressed got sequenced, as all of the isolated RNA had been reverse transcribed. Profiling relied on immunoSEQ multiplex PCR, and the TCRdb table lists in-frame clones only, not all of them. The sample lists about 150,000 clones, around 10% occurring once. The sequenced sample consisted of central memory CD4+ T cells from blood. These receptors were collected from a young man in good health.

This clone was counted a few times. The V and J genes are TRBV30 and TRBJ2-5; maybe TRBD2 (5 bases). The CDR3 has 15 amino acids. Trimming removed 3 bases at V and 5 bases at J, with 19 bases between. CDR1 GTSNPN and CDR2 SVGIG come from the germline V gene (reference sequence). CDR3 DNA sequence: TGTGCCTGGAGCGGCCTGCTAGCCCCGCTCGAGACCCAGTACTTC. Protein product: CAWSGLLAPLETQYF.

The gene calls are TRBV2 and TRBJ1-4; a possible D gene is TRBD1 (5 bases). V was clipped by 7 bases and J by 8 bases, with 14 bases between them. The CDR3 sequence is 13 residues long. Germline V gives CDR1 SNHLY, CDR2 FYNNEI. CDR3 region: CASILTRDEKLFF. The CDR3, as DNA: TGTGCCAGCATCCTAACCAGGGACGAAAAACTGTTTTTT.

The chain has TRBV6-5 and TRBJ1-2; D is uncertain. This CDR3 has 13 amino acids. V was pared by 2 bases and J by 6 bases, with 10 bases between. The germline V gene encodes CDR1 MNHEY and CDR2 SVGAGI. CDR3 region: CASSYGGSNGYTF. CDR3 in DNA: TGTGCCAGCAGTTACGGAGGGTCAAATGGCTACACCTTC.

This chain uses TRBV7-2 with TRBJ2-1; possibly TRBD2 for D (5 bases). Trimming pared 5 bases from V and 9 bases from J, leaving 17 bases between. This CDR3 spans 14 amino acids. Germline V gene sequence: CDR1 SGHTA, CDR2 FQGNSA. The CDR3 sequence: CASSPQDLFGEQFF. CDR3 coding DNA: TGTGCCAGCAGCCCCCAGGACTTGTTCGGTGAGCAGTTCTTC.

The chain recombines TRBV28 with TRBJ1-5, with D possibly matching TRBD1 (5 bases). This CDR3 is built from 14 residues. The germline V and J ends were trimmed by 8 bases and 2 bases, with 13 bases remaining between them. Germline V CDR1 and CDR2: MDHEN, SYDVKM. CDR3 nucleotides: TGTGCCAGCTACAGACGGGGCGGCAATCAGCCCCAGCATTTT. Its protein is CASYRRGGNQPQHF.

This clone was observed many times. The chain employs TRBV29-1 and TRBJ1-2, with a possible D match to TRBD1 (5 bases). Trimming shortened V by 3 bases and J by 4 bases, and 6 bases separated the two germline ends. The CDR3 runs to 11 residues. In germline, CDR1 is SQVTM, CDR2 ANQGSEA. CDR3: CSVDRAYGYTF. The CDR3 region has the DNA TGCAGCGTTGACAGGGCCTATGGCTACACCTTC.

The chain joins TRBV5-4 to TRBJ2-3; D may be TRBD2 (5 bases). Looked up from germline, CDR1 is SGHNT and CDR2 is YYREEE (reference sequence). V lost 4 bases and J 4 bases, leaving 10 bases between the germline ends. This CDR3 has 13 amino acids. CDR3 in amino acids: CASSVDFPDTQYF. CDR3 DNA sequence: TGTGCCAGCAGCGTGGACTTCCCAGATACGCAGTATTTT.

This clone was detected a few times. The chain links TRBV29-1 to TRBJ2-3; 10 nucleotides line up with TRBD2. The CDR3 sequence is 15 residues long. With 7 bases clipped from V and 2 bases from J, the junction kept 9 bases outside the gene matches. In germline, CDR1 is SQVTM, CDR2 ANQGSEA. CDR3 loop: CSGRGSGRFTDTQYF. The DNA for the CDR3 is TGCAGCGGAAGGGGTAGCGGGAGGTTCACAGATACGCAGTATTTT.

This clone has more than one count but fewer than ten. The chain joins TRBV10-3 to TRBJ2-7; TRBD1 might be the D (6 bases). This CDR3 is built from 12 residues. V lost 10 bases, J lost 2 bases, and 12 bases lay in between. The germline gives CDR1 ENHRY, CDR2 SYGVKD. The CDR3 DNA sequence: TGTGCCACGAGACAGGAGACCTACGAGCAGTACTTC. This gives the protein CATRQETYEQYF.

The chain joins TRBV5-1 to TRBJ2-7; D is perhaps TRBD1 (5 bases). V lost 4 bases and J 2 bases, leaving 16 bases between the germline ends. CDR3 length: 15 residues. Per the germline V gene, CDR1 is SGHRS and CDR2 is YFSETQ. For the CDR3, the DNA is TGCGCCAGCAGCACCAAAACCAGACAGCCCTACGAGCAGTACTTC. Its protein is CASSTKTRQPYEQYF.

The CDR3 sequence is CASIKDRGSYEQYF. CDR3 bases: TGTGCCAGCATCAAGGACAGGGGATCCTACGAGCAGTACTTC. This chain links TRBV7-8 with TRBJ2-7; 9 bases align to TRBD1. Trimming removed 7 bases from V and 1 base from J; junction bases left unmatched: 5. CDR1 is SGHVS, CDR2 FQNEAQ, per germline. The CDR3 contains 14 residues.

In this sample, this clone turned up a few times. The rearrangement joins TRBV2 to TRBJ1-2; 8 nucleotides agree with TRBD1. The V segment lost 6 bases and the J segment 8 bases; nucleotides outside the gene matches: 11. The CDR3 spans 14 residues. Germline CDR1 and CDR2: SNHLY and FYNNEI. In DNA form, the CDR3 reads TGTGCCAGCAGGGTGGACAGGGCCCTTTGGGGCTACACCTTC. Translated: CASRVDRALWGYTF. Full variable domain (rest looked up from reference TRBV2 and TRBJ1-2): EPEVTQTPSHQVTQMGQEVILRCVPISNHLYFYWYRQILGQKVEFLVSFYNNEISEKSEIFDDQFSVERPDGSNFTLKIRSTKLEDSAMYFCASRVDRALWGYTFGSGTRLTVV.

The chain recombines TRBV30 with TRBJ1-1; the D gene is possibly TRBD1 (5 bases). Per the germline V gene, CDR1 is GTSNPN and CDR2 is SVGIG (reference sequence). The CDR3 consists of 16 residues. Trimming pared 7 bases from V and 1 base from J, leaving 22 bases between. In DNA, the CDR3 is TGTGCCTTGGGTGGGGGATTGGTGTCAACGAACACTGAAGCTTTCTTT. Translation: CALGGGLVSTNTEAFF.

This clone was seen at least ten times. The chain combines TRBV19 with TRBJ2-7; D not resolved. Trimming shortened V by 3 bases and J by 6 bases, and 6 bases separated the two germline ends. Germline CDR1 reads LNHDA; CDR2 reads SQIVND (reference sequence). The CDR3 length is 11 residues. The CDR3 loop is CASSIRGEQYF. The CDR3 bases are TGTGCCAGTAGTATCCGTGGCGAGCAGTACTTC.

This clone was seen more than once but under ten times. The chain employs TRBV10-2 and TRBJ2-5, with unresolved D. CDR3 size: 13 residues. The germline gives CDR1 WSHSY, CDR2 SAAADI. V lost 8 bases, J lost 1 base, and 11 bases lay in between. The CDR3 DNA follows: TGCGCCAGCTATATGGGGTGCCAAGAGACCCAGTACTTC. This encodes CASYMGCQETQYF.

This clone was seen once. The genes are TRBV27 and TRBJ1-5; D is ambiguous. CDR1 is MNHEY and CDR2 is SMNVEV in the germline V gene (reference sequence). Trimming removed 2 bases from V and 7 bases from J, with 12 bases in between. The CDR3 covers 14 residues. CDR3 residues: CASSLGGPRQPQHF. The DNA for the CDR3 is TGTGCCAGCAGTTTAGGCGGCCCCCGGCAGCCCCAGCATTTT.

The chain has TRBV7-2 and TRBJ2-7; TRBD2 matches at 7 bases. The J segment lost 3 bases and the V segment lost 5 bases, leaving 7 bases of the junction unmatched. The germline V gene has CDR1 SGHTA and CDR2 FQGNSA. The CDR3 runs 14 residues. DNA for the CDR3: TGTGCCAGCAGCCCCCAAGCGGGGTTCTACGAGCAGTACTTC. Translation gives CASSPQAGFYEQYF. The variable domain in full, completed from reference TRBV7-2 and TRBJ2-7, reads GAGVSQSPSNKVTEKGKDVELRCDPISGHTALYWYRQSLGQGLEFLIYFQGNSAPDKSGLPSDRFSAERTGGSVSTLTIQRTQQEDSAVYLCASSPQAGFYEQYFGPGTRLTVT.

This clone was found a few times. This chain links TRBV5-1 with TRBJ1-5, with D perhaps TRBD1 (5 bases). Germline lookup yields CDR1 SGHRS and CDR2 YFSETQ. The CDR3 loop spans 15 amino acids. V lost 5 bases, J lost 4 bases, and 16 bases lay in between. CDR3 nucleotides: TGCGCCAGCAGATCTGGGGCCATGGGAAATCAGCCCCAGCATTTT. Translation gives CASRSGAMGNQPQHF.

The V gene is TRBV28, the J gene TRBJ1-5, with unresolved D. This CDR3 comprises 15 residues. Deletions cut 3 bases from V and 0 bases from J, with 9 bases between. The germline V gene encodes CDR1 MDHEN and CDR2 SYDVKM. The CDR3 sequence is CASSLGGNSNQPQHF. The CDR3 DNA sequence: TGTGCCAGCAGTTTGGGCGGAAATAGCAATCAGCCCCAGCATTTT.

The V and J genes are TRBV9 and TRBJ2-7; TRBD1 might be the D (5 bases). Germline CDR1 SGDLS, CDR2 YYNGEE. CDR3 length: 12 residues. V was pared by 0 bases and J by 6 bases, with 7 bases between. In DNA form, the CDR3 reads TGTGCCAGCAGCGTAGATAGGGGCGAGCAGTACTTC. Its translation is CASSVDRGEQYF.

This clone came up a few times. This chain connects TRBV10-3 to TRBJ1-2, with D unclear. V lost 0 bases and J lost 5, with 7 bases in between. CDR1 and CDR2 from the germline V gene are ENHRY and SYGVKD. CDR3 length: 13 amino acids. CDR3 residues: CAISESLEYGYTF. The CDR3, as DNA: TGTGCCATCAGTGAGTCGTTGGAGTATGGCTACACCTTC.

This rearrangement joins TRBV28 to TRBJ2-3, with D possibly being TRBD1 or TRBD2 (5 bases each). Germline V gene lookup returns CDR1 MDHEN and CDR2 SYDVKM. CDR3 size: 13 residues. The V and J ends lost 7 bases and 10 bases respectively, with 18 bases between them. The CDR3 DNA reads TGTGCCAGCACCCCCCGGGGCCCTGGGTCGCAGTATTTT. Translating gives CASTPRGPGSQYF. Filled out from reference TRBV28 and TRBJ2-3, the complete variable domain reads DVKVTQSSRYLVKRTGEKVFLECVQDMDHENMFWYRQDPGLGLRLIYFSYDVKMKEKGDIPEGYSVSREKKERFSLILESASTNQTSMYLCASTPRGPGSQYFGPGTRLTVL.

The chain links TRBV9 to TRBJ2-5; TRBD2 matches 9 bases. This CDR3 is 16 amino acids long. J gave up 1 base and V 0 bases, and 4 bases lay outside the gene matches. Per the germline V gene, CDR1 is SGDLS and CDR2 is YYNGEE. CDR3 sequence reads: CASSVVSGGLQETQYF. DNA for the CDR3: TGTGCCAGCAGCGTAGTTAGCGGGGGACTCCAAGAGACCCAGTACTTC.

This clone was seen only a few times. The chain has TRBV6-6 and TRBJ2-7; D gene uncertain. CDR1 is MNHNY and CDR2 is SVGAGI in the germline V gene (reference sequence). This CDR3 is 14 amino acids long. Trimming took off 2 bases at V and 0 bases at J, with 8 bases between the two ends. The CDR3 DNA reads TGTGCCAGCAGTTACGCGCCGAGCTCCTACGAGCAGTACTTC. Its translation: CASSYAPSSYEQYF.

This clone was seen more than once but under ten times. The V gene is TRBV4-2, the J gene TRBJ2-5, with 8 bases matching TRBD2. Unmatched junction bases numbered 3, after V lost 7 bases and J lost 5 bases. The germline V gene has CDR1 LGHNA and CDR2 YNFKEQ. The CDR3 runs 12 residues. CDR3 DNA sequence: TGTGCCAGCACCCGGGAGGGGGAGACCCAGTACTTC. This gives the protein CASTREGETQYF.

This clone was counted at least ten times. The rearrangement joins TRBV14 to TRBJ1-5; tentatively, D is TRBD1 (5 bases). This CDR3 is built from 13 residues. V shed 4 bases and J shed 5 bases, with 9 bases lying between them. CDR1 is SGHDN and CDR2 is FVKESK in the germline V gene. CDR3 protein: CASSLGDYQPQHF. For the CDR3, the DNA is TGTGCCAGCAGCCTAGGGGATTATCAGCCCCAGCATTTT.

This chain uses TRBV30 with TRBJ2-3, with 10 bases aligning to TRBD1. Germline V gives CDR1 GTSNPN, CDR2 SVGIG (reference sequence). J was trimmed by 6 bases and V by 8 bases; bases with no gene match: 14. This CDR3 spans 15 amino acids. As DNA, the CDR3 is TGTGCCCGTTGGGACAGGGGAGTCGTAGGGGATACGCAGTATTTT. Its protein product is CARWDRGVVGDTQYF.

This clone was counted a few times. The rearrangement uses TRBV28 and TRBJ2-7; 9 nucleotides agree with TRBD2. The germline V gene has CDR1 MDHEN and CDR2 SYDVKM. The trim removed 6 bases at V and 0 bases at J, leaving 15 bases unmatched. The CDR3 has 18 residues. The chain's CDR3 is CASRVLLQLAGRSYEQYF. In DNA, the CDR3 is TGTGCCAGCAGAGTCCTCCTTCAACTAGCGGGTCGCTCCTACGAGCAGTACTTC.